This T cell receptor (beta chain) was identified during a study of neurological immune-mediated disorders. V trimming: 5 bases; J trimming: 2 bases; junction bases outside the gene matches: 5. The CDR3 is made up of 15 amino acids. This clonotype was counted a single time. TCRdb used MiXCR to reprocess the 5' RACE reads, holding one entry per CDR3 protein. Among 80,000 or so distinct CDR3 sequences listed, about 9.5% were seen once. The clonotype was recovered from a man aged 45-65 years in good health. V gene TRBV12-3 or TRBV12-4 combines with J gene TRBJ2-3, with 9 bases identical to TRBD1. The sample consisted of PBMCs. CDR3 in DNA: TGTGCCAGCAGTAGGGACAGGGTCAACACAGATACGCAGTATTTT. As protein: CASSRDRVNTDTQYF.